These 7 T cell receptor beta chains were all obtained from the same sample, sequenced in a study of blood T cell repertoires in COVID-19. The protocol was immunoSEQ multiplex PCR, while the TCRdb copy is restricted to in-frame clones and leaves out a portion. The sample contains fewer than 350,000 clones, 85% of which appear only once. Sequencing input: PBMCs or T cells enriched from blood (not recorded which). All receptors derive from a woman between 50 and 59 years old who had recovered from COVID-19.

The rearrangement joins TRBV5-6 to TRBJ2-6; 9 nucleotides line up with TRBD2. The germline CDR1 and CDR2 sequences are SGHDT and YYEEEE. The CDR3 runs to 19 residues. After removal of 1 base from V and 4 bases from J, the junction contained 12 bases not matched to a gene. The CDR3 sequence is CASSLRWGGRADGANVLTF. In DNA, the CDR3 is TGTGCCAGCAGCTTGAGGTGGGGCGGGAGGGCCGACGGGGCCAACGTCCTGACTTTC. Together with reference TRBV5-6 and TRBJ2-6, the CDR3 gives the full variable domain: DAGVTQSPTHLIKTRGQQVTLRCSPKSGHDTVSWYQQALGQGPQFIFQYYEEEERQRGNFPDRFSGHQFPNYSSELNVNALLLGDSALYLCASSLRWGGRADGANVLTFGAGSRLTVL.

The rearrangement joins TRBV7-9 to TRBJ2-2; possibly TRBD2 for D (6 bases). V was clipped by 8 bases and J by 6 bases, with 7 bases between them. Germline V lookup: CDR1 SEHNR, CDR2 FQNEAQ (reference sequence). The CDR3 totals 11 residues. CDR3 in amino acids: CASPGAGELFF. The CDR3 bases are TGTGCCAGCCCGGGGGCCGGGGAGCTGTTTTTT.

The J gene is TRBJ1-5, the V gene TRBV4-1; 7 bases match TRBD1. Germline CDR1 MGHRA, CDR2 YSYEKL. Unmatched junction bases numbered 3, after V lost 3 bases and J lost 7 bases. The CDR3 length is 13 residues. CDR3 loop: CASSHDREQPQHF. The CDR3 DNA reads TGCGCCAGCAGCCACGACAGGGAACAGCCCCAGCATTTT.

The chain uses TRBV9 and TRBJ2-7; D gene uncertain. Trimming shortened V by 0 bases and J by 2 bases, and 12 bases separated the two germline ends. The CDR3 sequence is 15 residues long. CDR1 is SGDLS, CDR2 YYNGEE, per germline. In DNA form, the CDR3 reads TGTGCCAGCAGCGTAGGCGGAGACCCAGCCTACGAGCAGTACTTC. It codes for CASSVGGDPAYEQYF. The variable domain in full, completed from reference TRBV9 and TRBJ2-7, reads DSGVTQTPKHLITATGQRVTLRCSPRSGDLSVYWYQQSLDQGLQFLIQYYNGEERAKGNILERFSAQQFPDLHSELNLSSLELGDSALYFCASSVGGDPAYEQYFGPGTRLTVT.

Note on this clone: At one end, the junction sequence differs from germline, possibly due to a read error. This sequence joins TRBV30 and TRBJ2-5, with 7 bases aligning to TRBD2. The CDR3 contains 12 residues. In germline, CDR1 is GTSNPN, CDR2 SVGIG (reference sequence). CDR3 protein: CAGRGPGETQYF. As DNA, the CDR3 is TGTGCCGGGAGGGGTCCGGGAGAGACCCAGTACTTC.

This clone has just one count. The gene calls are TRBV30 and TRBJ2-3; TRBD1 aligns across 9 bases. Germline V gene data show CDR1 as GTSNPN and CDR2 as SVGIG (reference sequence). The CDR3 has 15 amino acids. V was clipped by 1 base and J by 3 bases; unmatched bases: 5. For the CDR3, the DNA is TGTGCCTGGAGTGACGAGGGACAGGGAACAGATACGCAGTATTTT. This encodes CAWSDEGQGTDTQYF.

The CDR3 nucleotides are TGTGCCAGCAGTTGGAGGCAAGAGACCCAGTACTTC. This codes for CASSWRQETQYF. V usage is TRBV2 and J usage is TRBJ2-5; the D gene is possibly TRBD2 (5 bases). Germline-derived CDR1 and CDR2 are SNHLY and FYNNEI. Between the trimmed V and J ends, which lost 5 bases and 2 bases, there was a span of 6 bases. The CDR3 extends over 12 amino acids.